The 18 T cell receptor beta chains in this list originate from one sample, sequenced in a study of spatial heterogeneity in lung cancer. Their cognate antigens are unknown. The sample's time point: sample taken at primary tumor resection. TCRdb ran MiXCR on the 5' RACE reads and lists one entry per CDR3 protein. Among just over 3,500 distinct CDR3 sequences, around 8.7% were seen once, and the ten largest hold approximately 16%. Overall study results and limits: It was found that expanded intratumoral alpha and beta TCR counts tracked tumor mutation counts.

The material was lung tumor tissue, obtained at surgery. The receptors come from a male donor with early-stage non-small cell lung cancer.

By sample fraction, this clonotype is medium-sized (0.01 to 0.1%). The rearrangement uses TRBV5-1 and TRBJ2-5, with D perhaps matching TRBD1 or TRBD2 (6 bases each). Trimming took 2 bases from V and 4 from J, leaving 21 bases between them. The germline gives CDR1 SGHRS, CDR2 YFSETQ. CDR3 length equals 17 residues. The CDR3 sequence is CASSFPTGGQVGETQYF. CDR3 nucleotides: TGCGCCAGCAGCTTCCCCACTGGGGGGCAGGTGGGAGAGACCCAGTACTTC.

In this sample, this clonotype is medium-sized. Written as DNA, the CDR3 is TGTGCCAGCAGCTTGGGGGCCACCAGGGAGGGAGACATTCAGTACTTC. Translated: CASSLGATREGDIQYF. This chain connects TRBV11-2 to TRBJ2-4, with a possible D match to TRBD2 (7 bases). The CDR3 has 16 amino acids. CDR1 SGHAT and CDR2 FQNNGV come from the germline V gene. V was shortened by 3 bases and J by 8 bases, with 20 bases between the two germline ends.

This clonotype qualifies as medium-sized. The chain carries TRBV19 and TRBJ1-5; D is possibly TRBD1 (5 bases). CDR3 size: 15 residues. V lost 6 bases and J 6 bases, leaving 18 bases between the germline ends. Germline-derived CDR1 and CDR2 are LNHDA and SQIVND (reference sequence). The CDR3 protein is CASRTGGTTGQPQHF. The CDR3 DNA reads TGTGCCAGTAGGACCGGGGGAACAACTGGTCAGCCCCAGCATTTT.

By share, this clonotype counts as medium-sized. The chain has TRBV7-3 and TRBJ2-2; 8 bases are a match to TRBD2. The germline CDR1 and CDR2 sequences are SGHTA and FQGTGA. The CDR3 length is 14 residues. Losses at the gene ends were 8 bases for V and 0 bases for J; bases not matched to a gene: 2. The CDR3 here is CASAGGANTGELFF. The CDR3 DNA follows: TGTGCCAGCGCGGGGGGAGCGAACACCGGGGAGCTGTTTTTT. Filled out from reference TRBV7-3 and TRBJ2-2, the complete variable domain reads GAGVSQTPSNKVTEKGKYVELRCDPISGHTALYWYRQSLGQGPEFLIYFQGTGAADDSGLPNDRFFAVRPEGSVSTLKIQRTERGDSAVYLCASAGGANTGELFFGEGSRLTVL.

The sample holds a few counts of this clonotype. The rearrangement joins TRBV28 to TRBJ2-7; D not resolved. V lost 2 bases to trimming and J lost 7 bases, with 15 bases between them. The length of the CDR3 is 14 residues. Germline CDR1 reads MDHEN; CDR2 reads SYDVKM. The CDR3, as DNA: TGTGCCAGCAGTTTACCCTCGGGCCCTCGGGAGCAGTACTTC. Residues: CASSLPSGPREQYF.

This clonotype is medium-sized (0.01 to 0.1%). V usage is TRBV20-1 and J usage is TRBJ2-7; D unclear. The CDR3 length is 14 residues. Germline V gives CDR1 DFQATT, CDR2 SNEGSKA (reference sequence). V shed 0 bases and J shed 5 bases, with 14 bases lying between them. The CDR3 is CSARDYNYQDEQYF. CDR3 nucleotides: TGCAGTGCTAGAGATTACAACTACCAAGACGAGCAGTACTTC.

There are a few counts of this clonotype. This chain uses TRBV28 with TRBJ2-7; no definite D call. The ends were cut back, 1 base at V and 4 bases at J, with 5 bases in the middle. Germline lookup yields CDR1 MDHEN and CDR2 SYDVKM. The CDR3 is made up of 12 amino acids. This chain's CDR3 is CASSLLPYEQYF. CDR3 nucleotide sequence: TGTGCCAGCAGTTTATTGCCGTACGAGCAGTACTTC. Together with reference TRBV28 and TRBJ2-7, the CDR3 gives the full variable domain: DVKVTQSSRYLVKRTGEKVFLECVQDMDHENMFWYRQDPGLGLRLIYFSYDVKMKEKGDIPEGYSVSREKKERFSLILESASTNQTSMYLCASSLLPYEQYFGPGTRLTVT.

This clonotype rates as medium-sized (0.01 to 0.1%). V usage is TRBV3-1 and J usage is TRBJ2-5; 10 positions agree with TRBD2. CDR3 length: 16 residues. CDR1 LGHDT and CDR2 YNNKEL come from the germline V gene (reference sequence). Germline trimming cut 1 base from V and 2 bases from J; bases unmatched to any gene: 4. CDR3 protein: CASSQGASGGQETQYF. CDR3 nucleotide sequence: TGTGCCAGCAGCCAAGGCGCTAGCGGGGGTCAAGAGACCCAGTACTTC.

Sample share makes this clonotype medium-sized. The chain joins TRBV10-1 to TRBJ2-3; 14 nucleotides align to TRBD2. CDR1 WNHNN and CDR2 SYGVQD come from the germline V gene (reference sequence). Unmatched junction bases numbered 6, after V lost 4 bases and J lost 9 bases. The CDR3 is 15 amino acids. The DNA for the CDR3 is TGCGCCAGCAGTGGACTAGCGGGAGGGCCCGGGACGCAGTATTTT. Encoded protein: CASSGLAGGPGTQYF.

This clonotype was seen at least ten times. CDR3 amino acids: CASSLAHISNQPQHF. The CDR3 nucleotides read TGTGCCAGCAGTTTGGCCCATATTAGCAATCAGCCCCAGCATTTT. The J gene is TRBJ1-5, the V gene TRBV12-3 or TRBV12-4; D remains unclear. The ends were cut back, 3 bases at V and 0 bases at J, with 9 bases in the middle. This CDR3 has 15 amino acids.

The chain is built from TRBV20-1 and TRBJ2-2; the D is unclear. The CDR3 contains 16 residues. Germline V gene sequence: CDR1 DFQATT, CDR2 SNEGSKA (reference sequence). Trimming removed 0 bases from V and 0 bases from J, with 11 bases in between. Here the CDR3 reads CSARDPGGPNTGELFF. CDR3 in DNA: TGCAGTGCTAGAGATCCTGGCGGTCCGAACACCGGGGAGCTGTTTTTT.

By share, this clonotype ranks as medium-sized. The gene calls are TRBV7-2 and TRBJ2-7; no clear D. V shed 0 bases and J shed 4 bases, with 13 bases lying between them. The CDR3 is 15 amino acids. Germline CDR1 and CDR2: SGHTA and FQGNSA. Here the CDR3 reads CASSLALGRPYEQYF. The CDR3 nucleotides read TGTGCCAGCAGCTTAGCGCTAGGACGCCCGTACGAGCAGTACTTC.

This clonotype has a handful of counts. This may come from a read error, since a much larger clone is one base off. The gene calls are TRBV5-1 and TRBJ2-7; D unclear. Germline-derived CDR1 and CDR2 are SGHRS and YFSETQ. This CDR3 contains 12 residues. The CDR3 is CTSSLPSYEQYF. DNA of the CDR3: TGCACCAGCAGCTTACCGTCCTACGAGCAGTACTTC.

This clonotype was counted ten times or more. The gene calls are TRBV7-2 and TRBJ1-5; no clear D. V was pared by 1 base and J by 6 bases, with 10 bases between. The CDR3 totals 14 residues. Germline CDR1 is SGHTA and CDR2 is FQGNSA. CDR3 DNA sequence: TGTGCCAGCAGCTTAGACCCCAGCGCTCAGCCCCAGCATTTT. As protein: CASSLDPSAQPQHF.

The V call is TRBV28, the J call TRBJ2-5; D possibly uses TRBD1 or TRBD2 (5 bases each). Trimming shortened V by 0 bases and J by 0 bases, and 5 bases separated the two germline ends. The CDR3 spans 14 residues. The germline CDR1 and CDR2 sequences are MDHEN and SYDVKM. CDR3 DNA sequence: TGTGCCAGCAGTTTATGGGGGGACCAAGAGACCCAGTACTTC. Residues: CASSLWGDQETQYF.

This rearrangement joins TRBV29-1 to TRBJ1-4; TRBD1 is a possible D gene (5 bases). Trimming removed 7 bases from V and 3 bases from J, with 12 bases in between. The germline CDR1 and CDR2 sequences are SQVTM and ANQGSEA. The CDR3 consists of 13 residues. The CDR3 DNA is TGCAGCGCTAGGGGTGAGGCTAATGAAAAACTGTTTTTT. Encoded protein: CSARGEANEKLFF. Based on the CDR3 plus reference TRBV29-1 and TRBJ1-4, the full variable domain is SAVISQKPSRDICQRGTSLTIQCQVDSQVTMMFWYRQQPGQSLTLIATANQGSEATYESGFVIDKFPISRPNLTFSTLTVSNMSPEDSSIYLCSARGEANEKLFFGSGTQLSVL.

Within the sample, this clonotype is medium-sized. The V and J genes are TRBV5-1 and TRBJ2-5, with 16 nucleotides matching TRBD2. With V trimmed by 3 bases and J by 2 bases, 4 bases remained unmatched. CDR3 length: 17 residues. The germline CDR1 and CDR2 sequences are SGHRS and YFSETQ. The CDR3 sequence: CASSSAGLAGGQETQYF. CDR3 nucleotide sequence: TGCGCCAGCAGCTCCGCGGGACTAGCGGGAGGGCAAGAGACCCAGTACTTC.

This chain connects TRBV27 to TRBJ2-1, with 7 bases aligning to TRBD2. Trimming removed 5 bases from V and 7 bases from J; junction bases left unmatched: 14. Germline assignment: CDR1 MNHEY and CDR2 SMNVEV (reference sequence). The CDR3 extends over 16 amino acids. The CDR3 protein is CASSQRLARFGNEQFF. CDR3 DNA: TGTGCCAGCAGTCAAAGACTAGCTAGGTTCGGGAATGAGCAGTTCTTC.